This TCR beta chain is drawn from a study of vaccination and CD4 T cells after COVID-19. Across the whole study: Nasal swab PCR detected SARS-CoV-2 in convalescent patients, who comprised 9 or 10 mild cases and one severe case. Post-COVID sampling occurred a median roughly 100 days after diagnosis (range 35 to 161).

General study points: The authors studied relatively few convalescent patients and analyzed no early post-infection timepoints.

This clonotype has just a few counts. Its antigen is undetermined. The treatment was: roughly 11-day PBMC culture with coronavirus spike peptide pools or control peptides (ViraFEST assay). Peptide pools at approximately 10 ug/ml and IL-2 at around 10 IU/ml were added to cultures of 1.5 million to 2 million PBMCs per well. From germline, CDR1 is DFQATT and CDR2 SNEGSKA (reference sequence). CDR3 size: 12 residues. Between the trimmed V and J ends, which lost 4 bases and 7 bases, there was a span of 11 bases. Cultured CD4+ T cells had their DNA profiled by the Oncomine TCR Beta short-read assay. TCRdb re-called the PCR reads with MiXCR, one entry per CDR3 protein. Seen here are some 15,000 distinct CDR3 sequences, about half observed once, and the top ten hold roughly 12%.

This chain connects TRBV20-1 to TRBJ2-1; D ambiguous. What was sequenced was CD4+ T cells from blood, cultured in vitro. This sequence was found in a human donor who had recovered from COVID-19. CDR3 nucleotides: TGCAGTGCTATAGACACTACTAATGAGCAGTTCTTC. Protein product: CSAIDTTNEQFF.